Listed below are T cell receptor beta chains from one sample, sequenced in a study of cytotoxic CD8 clonotypes in ibrutinib-treated CLL. Repertoires were generated with immunoSEQ multiplex PCR, while TCRdb's copy carries only in-frame clones and drops some. In the table there are over 110,000 clones, approximately 89% of which are singletons. The sample here was PBMCs, taken after 12 months of ibrutinib treatment. These receptors came from a human donor with chronic lymphocytic leukemia. The CDR3 runs from the conserved cysteine through the conserved F or W. A D gene is named only where the DNA matches it firmly. The size entry is marked missing in some rows and otherwise reads once, few, many or a size class.

D	J	size	V	CDR3	DNA
TRBD2	TRBJ2-3	-	TRBV6-6	CASTPGSGRSDTQYF	TGTGCCAGCACCCCCGGTAGCGGGAGATCGGATACGCAGTATTTT
-	TRBJ2-7	-	TRBV7-9	CASSPDGGPAYEQYF	TGTGCCAGCAGCCCCGACGGCGGGCCGGCCTACGAGCAGTACTTC
TRBD1	TRBJ1-5	few	TRBV2	CASSGRQGVRQPQHF	TGTGCCAGCAGTGGGAGACAGGGGGTACGGCAGCCCCAGCATTTT
-	TRBJ1-3	-	TRBV28	CASSPWTVIGNTIYF	TGTGCCAGCAGTCCATGGACAGTAATTGGAAACACCATATATTTT
-	TRBJ1-4	few	TRBV9	CASSLQSTNEKLFF	TGTGCCAGCAGCTTGCAGTCAACTAATGAAAAACTGTTTTTT
-	TRBJ1-2	-	TRBV12-2	CASRLGQGQGYGYTF	TGTGCAAGTCGCTTAGGTCAGGGCCAGGGGTATGGCTACACCTTC
-	TRBJ1-5	-	TRBV2	CASSREMGNQPQHF	TGTGCCAGCAGTCGGGAGATGGGCAATCAGCCCCAGCATTTT
-	TRBJ2-7	once	TRBV20-1	CSGRGNEQYF	TGCAGTGGCAGGGGTAACGAGCAGTACTTC
-	TRBJ2-7	-	TRBV7-5	CARSPMQGASYEQYF	TGTGCCAGAAGCCCGATGCAGGGAGCCTCCTACGAGCAGTACTTC
-	TRBJ2-2	-	TRBV7-3	CASSRSGELFF	TGTGCCAGCAGCCGGTCCGGGGAGCTGTTTTTT
TRBD2	TRBJ2-7	-	TRBV27	CASSSREGPYEQYF	TGTGCCAGCAGTTCTCGGGAGGGCCCCTACGAGCAGTACTTC
TRBD2	TRBJ2-7	-	TRBV5-4	CASTYGGSGWGEQYF	TGTGCCAGCACATACGGCGGGAGCGGCTGGGGGGAGCAGTACTTC
-	TRBJ2-7	-	TRBV2	CASSDDSYEQYF	TGTGCCAGCAGCGACGACAGCTACGAGCAGTACTTC
-	TRBJ1-3	-	TRBV25-1	CASSPGGRRTGNTIYF	TGTGCCAGCAGTCCGGGGGGAAGGAGAACTGGAAACACCATATATTTT
TRBD1	TRBJ2-1	-	TRBV6-5	CASSRPGQGLEKFF	TGTGCCAGCAGTCGTCCGGGACAGGGCCTCGAGAAGTTCTTC
-	TRBJ1-1	-	TRBV10-3	CAISQEQGTEAFF	TGTGCCATCAGCCAAGAGCAGGGCACTGAAGCTTTCTTT
-	TRBJ1-4	-	TRBV6-6	CASRSYKEKLFF	TGTGCCAGCAGGTCCTACAAAGAAAAACTGTTTTTT
-	TRBJ1-1	-	TRBV7-3	CASSLSESTEAFF	TGTGCCAGCAGCTTATCAGAAAGCACTGAAGCTTTCTTT
-	TRBJ2-7	-	TRBV14	CASSRGGYEQYF	TGTGCCAGCAGTCGAGGGGGCTACGAGCAGTACTTC
-	TRBJ2-2	-	TRBV28	CASSEGALNTGELFF	TGTGCCAGTTCGGAGGGAGCGCTGAACACCGGGGAGCTGTTTTTT
-	TRBJ2-1	-	TRBV11-2	CASSLDGSHNEQFF	TGTGCCAGCAGCTTAGATGGGAGCCACAATGAGCAGTTCTTC
-	TRBJ2-2	once	TRBV7-3	CASSLWGSTTGELFF	TGTGCCAGCAGCTTATGGGGGAGTACAACCGGGGAGCTGTTTTTT
TRBD1	TRBJ1-1	-	TRBV25-1	CASSADRRTEAFF	TGTGCCAGCAGTGCGGACAGGCGGACTGAAGCTTTCTTT
-	TRBJ2-2	-	TRBV10-3	CAITGNMGAGELFF	TGTGCCATCACGGGGAACATGGGAGCCGGGGAGCTGTTTTTT
-	TRBJ1-5	-	TRBV7-2	CASSSGVQPQHF	TGTGCCAGCAGCTCGGGTGTTCAGCCCCAGCATTTT
-	TRBJ1-2	-	TRBV7-9	CASTPVGGPRYGYTF	TGTGCCAGCACCCCGGTGGGGGGGCCGAGATATGGCTACACCTTC
-	TRBJ2-7	-	TRBV13	CASSHSYEQYF	TGTGCCAGCAGCCACTCCTACGAGCAGTACTTC
-	TRBJ2-3	-	TRBV10-2	CASSESTGADTQYF	TGCGCCAGCAGTGAGTCGACGGGGGCAGATACGCAGTATTTT
TRBD2	TRBJ2-5	-	TRBV6-5	CASRTGGGPQETQYF	TGTGCCAGCAGGACGGGGGGAGGTCCCCAAGAGACCCAGTACTTC
TRBD1	TRBJ2-7	-	TRBV7-9	CASSDTTQGRYEQYF	TGTGCCAGCAGCGATACAACACAGGGGCGCTACGAGCAGTACTTC
TRBD2	TRBJ2-1	-	TRBV10-3	CAISEETSGRNEQFF	TGTGCCATCAGTGAGGAGACTAGCGGGAGGAATGAGCAGTTCTTC
TRBD1	TRBJ1-1	-	TRBV19	CASRRDRLNTEAFF	TGTGCCAGTAGGAGGGACAGATTGAACACTGAAGCTTTCTTT
TRBD2	TRBJ2-1	-	TRBV27	CASSPDPTSAHYNEQFF	TGTGCCAGCAGCCCCGATCCCACTAGCGCCCATTACAATGAGCAGTTCTTC
-	TRBJ2-2	once	TRBV6-5	CASSLRGKNTGELFF	TGTGCCAGCAGTTTACGGGGGAAGAACACCGGGGAGCTGTTTTTT
-	TRBJ2-3	-	TRBV5-4	CASSPIEDTQYF	TGTGCCAGCAGTCCTATCGAGGATACGCAGTATTTT
-	TRBJ1-1	once	TRBV19	CASSIGWPGTYTEAFF	TGTGCCAGTAGTATAGGTTGGCCGGGGACTTACACTGAAGCTTTCTTT